The clone carrying this T cell receptor (beta chain) occurred many times. This sample is drawn from a study of T cells in Graves' hyperthyroidism and ophthalmopathy. Using RNA transcripts as the source, TCR beta CDR3 regions were amplified. In the first-round RT-PCR of the TCR CDR3, the HTBI primer set was used. TCRdb reprocessed the multiplex PCR reads with MiXCR, giving one entry per CDR3 protein. Of about 210,000 distinct CDR3 sequences listed, 17% were seen once; the top ten hold under 65%. This CDR3 contains 17 residues. Germline assignment: CDR1 KGHSH and CDR2 LQKENI. The V gene end was trimmed by 0 bases and the J gene end by 6 bases; junction bases not matched to a gene: 6. Every diagnosis used clinical symptoms, serum thyroxine and TRAb, thyroid ultrasound and orbital computed tomography.

The chain is built from TRBV18 and TRBJ2-1; 12 bases are shared with TRBD2. The TCR was taken from a man in his forties or fifties with Graves' hyperthyroidism. Sequencing was performed on blood. CDR3 bases: TGTGCCAGCTCACCACCAGGACTAGCGGGATCTATCAATGAGCAGTTCTTC. The encoded protein is CASSPPGLAGSINEQFF.